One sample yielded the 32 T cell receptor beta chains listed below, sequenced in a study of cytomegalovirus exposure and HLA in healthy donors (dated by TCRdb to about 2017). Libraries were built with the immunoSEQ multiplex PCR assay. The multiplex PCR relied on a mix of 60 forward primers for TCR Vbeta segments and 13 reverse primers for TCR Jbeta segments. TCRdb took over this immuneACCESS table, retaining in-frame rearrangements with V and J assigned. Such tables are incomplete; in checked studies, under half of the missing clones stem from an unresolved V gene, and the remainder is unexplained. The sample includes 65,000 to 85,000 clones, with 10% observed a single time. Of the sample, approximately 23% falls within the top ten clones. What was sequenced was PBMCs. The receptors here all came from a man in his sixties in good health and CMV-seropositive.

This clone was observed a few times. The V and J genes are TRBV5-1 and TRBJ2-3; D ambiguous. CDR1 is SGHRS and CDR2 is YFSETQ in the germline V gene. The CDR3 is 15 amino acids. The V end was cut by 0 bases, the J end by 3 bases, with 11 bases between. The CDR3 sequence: CASSLVAPGTDTQYF. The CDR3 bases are TGCGCCAGCAGCTTGGTAGCCCCCGGGACAGATACGCAGTATTTT. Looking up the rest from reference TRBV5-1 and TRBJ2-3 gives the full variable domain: KAGVTQTPRYLIKTRGQQVTLSCSPISGHRSVSWYQQTPGQGLQFLFEYFSETQRNKGNFPGRFSGRQFSNSRSEMNVSTLELGDSALYLCASSLVAPGTDTQYFGPGTRLTVL.

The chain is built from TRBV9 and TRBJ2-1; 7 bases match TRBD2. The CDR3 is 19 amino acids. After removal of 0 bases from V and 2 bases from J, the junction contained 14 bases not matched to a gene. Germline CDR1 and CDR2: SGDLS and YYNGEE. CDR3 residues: CASSVDRQGSGPPYNEQFF. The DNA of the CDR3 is TGTGCCAGCAGCGTAGATCGGCAAGGTAGCGGGCCTCCCTACAATGAGCAGTTCTTC.

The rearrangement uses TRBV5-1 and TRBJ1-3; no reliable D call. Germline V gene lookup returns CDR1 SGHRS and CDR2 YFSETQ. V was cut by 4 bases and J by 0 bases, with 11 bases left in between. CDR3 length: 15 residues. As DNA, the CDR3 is TGCGCCAGCAGCCCCTCGGAGGGCTCTGGAAACACCATATATTTT. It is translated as CASSPSEGSGNTIYF.

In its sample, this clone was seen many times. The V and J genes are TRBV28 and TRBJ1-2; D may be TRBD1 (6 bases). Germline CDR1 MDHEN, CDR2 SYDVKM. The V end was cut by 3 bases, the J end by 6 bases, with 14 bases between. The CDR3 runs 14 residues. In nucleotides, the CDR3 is TGTGCCAGCAGTTTCCAAAGGGGGGGAGATGGCTACACCTTC. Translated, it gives CASSFQRGGDGYTF.

The CDR3 reads CASRPTQGWQPQHF. The CDR3, as DNA: TGTGCCAGTAGGCCGACACAGGGTTGGCAGCCCCAGCATTTT. The rearrangement joins TRBV19 to TRBJ1-5; D might be TRBD1 (6 bases). The CDR3 is 14 amino acids. From germline, CDR1 is LNHDA and CDR2 SQIVND (reference sequence). Trimming stripped 6 bases from V and 7 bases from J, with 16 bases between. The whole variable domain, filled in from reference TRBV19 and TRBJ1-5, reads DGGITQSPKYLFRKEGQNVTLSCEQNLNHDAMYWYRQDPGQGLRLIYYSQIVNDFQKGDIAEGYSVSREKKESFPLTVTSAQKNPTAFYLCASRPTQGWQPQHFGDGTRLSIL.

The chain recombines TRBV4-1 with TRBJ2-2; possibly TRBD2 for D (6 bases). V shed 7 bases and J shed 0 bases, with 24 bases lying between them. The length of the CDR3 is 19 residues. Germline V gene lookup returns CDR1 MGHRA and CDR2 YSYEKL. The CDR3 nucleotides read TGCGCCAGCACCCGGAAGGGAGGTCAAGTGGTCGCGAACACCGGGGAGCTGTTTTTT. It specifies CASTRKGGQVVANTGELFF.

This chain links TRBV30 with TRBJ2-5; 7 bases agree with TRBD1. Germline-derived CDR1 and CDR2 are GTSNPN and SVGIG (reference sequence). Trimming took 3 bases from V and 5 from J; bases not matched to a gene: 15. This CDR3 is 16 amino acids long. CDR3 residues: CAWSGQGVIRVETQYF. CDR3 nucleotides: TGTGCCTGGAGCGGCCAGGGGGTAATACGAGTGGAGACCCAGTACTTC.

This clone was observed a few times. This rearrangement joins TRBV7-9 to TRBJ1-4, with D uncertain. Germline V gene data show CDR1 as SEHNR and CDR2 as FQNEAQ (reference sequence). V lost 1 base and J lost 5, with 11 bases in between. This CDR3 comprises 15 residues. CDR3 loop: CASSLEGGGNEKLFF. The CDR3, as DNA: TGTGCCAGCAGCTTAGAAGGAGGCGGGAATGAAAAACTGTTTTTT.

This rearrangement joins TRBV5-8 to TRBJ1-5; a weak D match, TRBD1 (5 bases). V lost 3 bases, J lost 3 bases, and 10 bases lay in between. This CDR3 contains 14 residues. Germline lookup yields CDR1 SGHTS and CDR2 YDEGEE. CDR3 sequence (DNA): TGTGCCAGCAGCTCAGGACACGCCAATCAGCCCCAGCATTTT. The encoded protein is CASSSGHANQPQHF.

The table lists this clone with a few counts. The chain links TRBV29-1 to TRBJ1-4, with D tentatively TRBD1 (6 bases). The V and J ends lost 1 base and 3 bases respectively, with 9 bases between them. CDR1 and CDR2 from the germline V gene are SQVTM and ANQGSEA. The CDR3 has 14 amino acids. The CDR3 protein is CSVEATGSNEKLFF. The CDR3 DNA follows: TGCAGCGTTGAAGCGACAGGATCTAATGAAAAACTGTTTTTT.

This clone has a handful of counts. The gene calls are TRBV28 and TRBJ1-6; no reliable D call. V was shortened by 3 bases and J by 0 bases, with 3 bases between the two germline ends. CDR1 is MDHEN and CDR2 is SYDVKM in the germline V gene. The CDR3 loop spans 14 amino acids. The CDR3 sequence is CASSLSSYNSPLHF. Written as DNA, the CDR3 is TGTGCCAGCAGTTTGAGCTCCTATAATTCACCCCTCCACTTT.

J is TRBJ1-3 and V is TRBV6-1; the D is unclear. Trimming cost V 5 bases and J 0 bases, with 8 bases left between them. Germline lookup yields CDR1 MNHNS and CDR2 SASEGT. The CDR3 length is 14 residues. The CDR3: CASSLSGSGNTIYF. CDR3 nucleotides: TGTGCCAGCAGTCTTTCAGGCTCTGGAAACACCATATATTTT.

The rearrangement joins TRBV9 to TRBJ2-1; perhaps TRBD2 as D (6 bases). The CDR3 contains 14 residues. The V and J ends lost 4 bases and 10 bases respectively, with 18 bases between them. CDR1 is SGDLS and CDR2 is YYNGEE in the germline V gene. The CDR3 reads CASSLEGRISEQFF. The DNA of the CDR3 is TGTGCCAGCAGCCTGGAGGGTCGGATCAGCGAGCAGTTCTTC.

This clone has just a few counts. Here the CDR3 reads CASSVPLTGGGETQYF. CDR3 coding DNA: TGTGCCAGCAGCGTCCCCCTAACAGGGGGCGGAGAGACCCAGTACTTC. J is TRBJ2-5 and V is TRBV9, with 9 bases that match TRBD1. The V gene end was trimmed by 2 bases and the J gene end by 4 bases; junction bases not matched to a gene: 9. Germline CDR1 reads SGDLS; CDR2 reads YYNGEE. The CDR3 sequence is 16 residues long.

The CDR3 DNA follows: TGTGCCAGTAGTCCGGGACAGGGGCTCTACGAGCAGTACTTC. Its translation: CASSPGQGLYEQYF. The chain uses TRBV19 and TRBJ2-7, with 10 bases that match TRBD1. V dropped 5 bases and J dropped 3; count of bases not matched to a gene: 4. CDR3 length equals 14 residues. Germline loops: CDR1 LNHDA, CDR2 SQIVND (reference sequence). The whole variable domain, remainder taken from reference TRBV19 and TRBJ2-7, is DGGITQSPKYLFRKEGQNVTLSCEQNLNHDAMYWYRQDPGQGLRLIYYSQIVNDFQKGDIAEGYSVSREKKESFPLTVTSAQKNPTAFYLCASSPGQGLYEQYFGPGTRLTVT.

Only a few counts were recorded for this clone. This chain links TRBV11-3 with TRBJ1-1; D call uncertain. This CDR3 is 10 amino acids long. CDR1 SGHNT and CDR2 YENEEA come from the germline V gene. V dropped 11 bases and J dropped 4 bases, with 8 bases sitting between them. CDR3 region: CAPRGTEAFF. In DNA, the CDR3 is TGTGCCCCCCGGGGCACTGAAGCTTTCTTT.

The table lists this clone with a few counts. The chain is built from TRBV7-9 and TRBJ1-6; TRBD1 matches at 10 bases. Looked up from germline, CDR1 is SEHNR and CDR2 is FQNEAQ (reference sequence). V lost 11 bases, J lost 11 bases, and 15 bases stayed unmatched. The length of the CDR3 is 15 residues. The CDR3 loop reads CASIFDRGLHPPLHF. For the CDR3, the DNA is TGTGCCTCAATATTTGACAGGGGGCTACATCCACCCCTCCACTTT.

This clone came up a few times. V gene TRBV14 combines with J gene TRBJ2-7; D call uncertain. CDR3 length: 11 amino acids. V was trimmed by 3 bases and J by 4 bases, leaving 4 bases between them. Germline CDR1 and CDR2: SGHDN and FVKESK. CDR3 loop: CASSHHYEQYF. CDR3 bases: TGTGCCAGCAGCCATCATTACGAGCAGTACTTC.

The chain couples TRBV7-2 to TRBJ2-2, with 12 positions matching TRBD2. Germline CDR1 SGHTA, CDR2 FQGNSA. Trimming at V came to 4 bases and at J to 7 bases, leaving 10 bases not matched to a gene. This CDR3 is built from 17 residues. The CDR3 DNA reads TGTGCCAGCAGCTCCGGACTAGCGGGACGAGGGGGCGGGGAGCTGTTTTTT. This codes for CASSSGLAGRGGGELFF.

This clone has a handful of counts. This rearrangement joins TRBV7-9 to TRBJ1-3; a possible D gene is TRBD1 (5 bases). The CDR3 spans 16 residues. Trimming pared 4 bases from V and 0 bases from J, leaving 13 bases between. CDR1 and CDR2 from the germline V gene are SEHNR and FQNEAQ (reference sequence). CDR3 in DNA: TGTGCCAGCAGCTCGTGGGGGGAGAGCTCTGGAAACACCATATATTTT. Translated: CASSSWGESSGNTIYF.

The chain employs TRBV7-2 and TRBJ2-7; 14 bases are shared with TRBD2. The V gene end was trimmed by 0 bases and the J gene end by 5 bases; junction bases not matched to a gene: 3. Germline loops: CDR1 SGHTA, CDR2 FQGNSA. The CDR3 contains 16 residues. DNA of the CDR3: TGTGCCAGCAGCTTAGCGGGACTAGCGGGGGTCCACGAGCAGTACTTC. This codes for CASSLAGLAGVHEQYF.

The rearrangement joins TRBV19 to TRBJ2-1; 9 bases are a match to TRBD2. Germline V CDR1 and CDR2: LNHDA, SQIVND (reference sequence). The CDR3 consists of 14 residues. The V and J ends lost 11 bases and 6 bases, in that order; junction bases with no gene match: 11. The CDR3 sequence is CAARRASGANEQFF. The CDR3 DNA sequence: TGTGCCGCCCGGAGGGCTAGCGGGGCCAATGAGCAGTTCTTC.

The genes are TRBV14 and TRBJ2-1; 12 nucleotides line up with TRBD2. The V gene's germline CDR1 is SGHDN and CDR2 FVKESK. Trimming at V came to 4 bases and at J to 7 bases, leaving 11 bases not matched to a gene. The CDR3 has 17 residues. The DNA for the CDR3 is TGTGCCAGCAGCCTTCGACTAGCGGGAGTCTGGGGGAATGAGCAGTTCTTC. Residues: CASSLRLAGVWGNEQFF.

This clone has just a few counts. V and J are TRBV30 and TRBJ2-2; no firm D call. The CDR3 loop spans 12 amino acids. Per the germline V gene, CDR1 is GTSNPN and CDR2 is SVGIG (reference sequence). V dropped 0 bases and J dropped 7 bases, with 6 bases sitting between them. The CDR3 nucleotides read TGTGCCTGGAGTGTAGCCTTCGGGGAGCTGTTTTTT. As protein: CAWSVAFGELFF.

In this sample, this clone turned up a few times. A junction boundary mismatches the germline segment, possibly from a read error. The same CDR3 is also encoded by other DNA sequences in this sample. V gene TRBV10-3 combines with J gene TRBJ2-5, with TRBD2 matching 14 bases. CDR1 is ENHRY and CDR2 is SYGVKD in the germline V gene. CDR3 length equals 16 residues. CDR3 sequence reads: CAISELGTSGRKTQYF. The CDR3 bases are TGTGCAATCAGTGAGCTCGGGACTAGCGGGAGAAAGACCCAGTACTTC.

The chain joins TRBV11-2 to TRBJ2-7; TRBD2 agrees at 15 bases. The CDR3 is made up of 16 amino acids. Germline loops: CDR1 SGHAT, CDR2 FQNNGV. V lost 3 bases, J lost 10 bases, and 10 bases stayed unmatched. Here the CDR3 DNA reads TGTGCCAGCAGCTTGGAGCCGGGACTAGCGGGGGGAAAACAGTACGTC. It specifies CASSLEPGLAGGKQYV.

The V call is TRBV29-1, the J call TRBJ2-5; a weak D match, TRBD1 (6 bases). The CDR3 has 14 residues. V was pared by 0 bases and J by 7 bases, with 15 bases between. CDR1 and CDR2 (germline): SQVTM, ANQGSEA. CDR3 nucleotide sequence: TGCAGCGTTGAAGATAAGTGGGACATTTCGACCCAGTACTTC. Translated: CSVEDKWDISTQYF.

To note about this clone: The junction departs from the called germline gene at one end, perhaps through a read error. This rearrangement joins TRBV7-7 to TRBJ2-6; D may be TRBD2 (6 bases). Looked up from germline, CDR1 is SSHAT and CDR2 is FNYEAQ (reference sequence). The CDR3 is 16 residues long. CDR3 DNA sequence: TGTGCTAGCAGCCCACCGGGGGTTACTGGGGCCAACGTCCTGACTTTC. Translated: CASSPPGVTGANVLTF.

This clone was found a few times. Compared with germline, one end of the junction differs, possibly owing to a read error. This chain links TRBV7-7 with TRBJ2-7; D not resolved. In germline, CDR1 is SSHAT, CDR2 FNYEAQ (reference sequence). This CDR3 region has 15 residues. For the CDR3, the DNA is TGTGCTAGCAGCTTACTCAGAGTTGGTAGAGGCGAGCAGTACTTC. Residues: CASSLLRVGRGEQYF.

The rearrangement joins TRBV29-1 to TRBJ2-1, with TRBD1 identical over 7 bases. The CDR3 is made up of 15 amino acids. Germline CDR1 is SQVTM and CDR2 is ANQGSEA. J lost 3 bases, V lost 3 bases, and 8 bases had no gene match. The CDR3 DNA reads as TGCAGCGTTGACGGGCTGGACAGGTACTACAATGAGCAGTTCTTC. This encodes CSVDGLDRYYNEQFF.

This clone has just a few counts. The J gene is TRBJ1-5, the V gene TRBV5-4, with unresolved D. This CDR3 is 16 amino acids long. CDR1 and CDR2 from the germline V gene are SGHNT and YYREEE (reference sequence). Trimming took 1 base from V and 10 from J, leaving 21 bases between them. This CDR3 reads CASSLNGVQPIDPQHF. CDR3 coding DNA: TGTGCCAGCAGCTTGAATGGAGTGCAGCCAATTGATCCCCAGCATTTT.

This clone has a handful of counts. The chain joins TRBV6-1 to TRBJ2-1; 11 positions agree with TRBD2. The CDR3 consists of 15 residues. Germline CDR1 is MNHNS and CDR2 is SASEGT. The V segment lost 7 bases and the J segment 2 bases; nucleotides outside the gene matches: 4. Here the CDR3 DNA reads TGTGCCAGCAACGGACTAGCGGGTCCCTACAATGAGCAGTTCTTC. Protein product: CASNGLAGPYNEQFF.